Here is one T cell receptor beta chain with its context. Its antigen is undetermined. This sample is part of a study of cytomegalovirus exposure and HLA in healthy donors. The study, taken as a whole, reports: A few CMV-associated chains proved CMV antigen-specific in vitro. Association of a missense DCLRE1C variant with TCR beta V- and J-gene trimming was reported in a later analysis. In a later analysis, several top co-occurrence clusters appeared linked to parvovirus B19, influenza, CMV and Epstein-Barr virus.

Primers included in the PCR were 60 Vbeta and 13 Jbeta primers. Here immunoSEQ multiplex PCR was the method, and the copy in TCRdb shows in-frame clones only, minus some. Its listing shows 110,000 to 150,000 clones. There were likely unrecorded immune exposures, though donors were nominally healthy when sampled. From germline, CDR1 is LNHDA and CDR2 SQIVND (reference sequence). V was cut by 8 bases and J by 1 base, with 16 bases left in between. This CDR3 has 15 amino acids. This chain uses TRBV19 with TRBJ2-3, with D possibly TRBD2 on 7 matching bases. The clonotype originates from a man aged 35 to 55 in good health and CMV-seronegative. The sequencing input was PBMCs. The chain's CDR3 is CASWDRGGGTDTQYF. CDR3 nucleotide sequence: TGTGCCAGTTGGGACCGAGGGGGGGGCACAGATACGCAGTATTTT.